This T cell receptor (beta chain) appears in the sequencing data of a study of blood T cell repertoires in COVID-19. Background on the study: There were acute and convalescent COVID-19 samples, and they came from the United States, Italy and Spain.

Participant ages covered 18 to 89 years across 24 US areas. Original data processing: Nucleated cell counts were estimated from reference gene primer amplification. Using immunoSEQ multiplex PCR, the repertoire was profiled, and TCRdb retains in-frame clones only, with some absent. The V and J calls and clone size come from that table; D and trimming were worked out from the DNA. In the table there are over 300,000 clones, 88% of which are singletons. Trimming took off 2 bases at V and 8 bases at J, with 16 bases between the two ends. This CDR3 region has 13 residues. The germline CDR1 and CDR2 sequences are SQVTM and ANQGSEA.

V and J are TRBV29-1 and TRBJ2-7; tentative D call: TRBD1 (6 bases). The receptor was isolated from a woman in her thirties with acute COVID-19. Sequenced: PBMCs or T cells enriched from blood (not recorded which). The CDR3 loop is CSVETATGGKQYF. CDR3 bases: TGCAGCGTTGAAACCGCGACAGGAGGCAAGCAGTACTTC.